Described below is a single T cell receptor (beta chain) sequence and its context. Its specificity is not known. The study ran its PCR with 60 Vbeta and 13 Jbeta primers. Data came from immunoSEQ multiplex PCR; TCRdb stores just in-frame clones and leaves some out. There are 90,000 to 150,000 clones in the sample; about 73% occur only once, and 2.5% to 3.5% lies in the top ten. The record originates from a study of cytomegalovirus exposure and HLA in healthy donors. Regarding the study as a whole: The study found most TCR sequences rare, yet found some public TCRs in many donors. A prior analysis recorded that most TCR beta V segments were productive about 87% or about 30% of the time. Researchers had no immune exposure information except CMV serostatus available. An assumption of roughly uniform sequencing depth across donors underlay the presence/absence analyses.

J gave up 4 bases and V 6 bases, and 6 bases lay outside the gene matches. Germline-derived CDR1 and CDR2 are MNHNS and SASEGT. The CDR3 totals 15 residues. Sample: PBMCs. This TCR was recovered from a woman in her 30s in good health and CMV-seropositive. The V gene is TRBV6-1, the J gene TRBJ2-2; 9 positions agree with TRBD1. In DNA, the CDR3 is TGTGCCAGCAGCTGGGACAGGGTCCTCACCGGGGAGCTGTTTTTT. Protein: CASSWDRVLTGELFF.